This T cell receptor (beta chain) came from a study of cytomegalovirus exposure and HLA in healthy donors. General study findings and limits: Within the approximately 130 validation repertoires, first-cohort TCR clusters tended to co-occur, according to a later analysis. Reported results showed that the classifier diagnosed cytomegalovirus status with high specificity and sensitivity.

As regards this clone: Its matching antigen is unknown.

The CDR3 length is 13 residues. Per germline, CDR1 MDHEN and CDR2 SYDVKM. The V segment lost 10 bases and the J segment 3 bases; nucleotides outside the gene matches: 8. Donors came from a validation cohort of 90 to 150 subjects, distinct from the first 666-subject cohort. Data came from immunoSEQ multiplex PCR; TCRdb stores just in-frame clones and leaves some out. Of about 330,000 clones in the sample, about nine tenths were seen once. This TCR derives from a woman younger than 30 in good health and CMV-seronegative. The gene calls are TRBV28 and TRBJ1-2; 7 bases are a match to TRBD1. The source material was PBMCs. The CDR3 loop is CATHEGADYGYTF. In DNA, the CDR3 is TGTGCCACCCACGAGGGGGCGGACTATGGCTACACCTTC.